One sample yielded the 2 T cell receptor beta chains listed below, sequenced in a study of PD-1 blockade in classical Hodgkin lymphoma (dated by TCRdb to the early 2020s). Libraries were made using the immunoSEQ multiplex PCR assay. Held by TCRdb, this immuneACCESS table contains in-frame sequences only and omits some clones. Under half of the omission traces to an unresolved V gene where checked; the cause of the rest is unknown. The sample table holds tens of thousands of clones, of which about 90% were seen once. The top ten clonotypes cover around a tenth of the sample. In the paper's terms, the time point label means: cycle 4 day 1 (C4D1), after six to seven weeks of nivolumab. Every trial patient had relapsed after autologous stem cell transplantation, and cohorts A, B and C differed in prior brentuximab vedotin exposure. The sample consisted of peripheral blood mononuclear cells (PBMCs), taken before the fourth cycle of nivolumab. The receptors originated from a human donor with classical Hodgkin lymphoma.

The J gene is TRBJ1-2, the V gene TRBV5-1; D is perhaps TRBD1 (5 bases). Germline V gene sequence: CDR1 SGHRS, CDR2 YFSETQ. The CDR3 sequence is 13 residues long. The V gene lost 4 bases and the J gene lost 6 bases, with 13 bases spanning the gap. The CDR3 nucleotides are TGCGCCAGCAGCCCGGGGGGGAGAGATGGCTACACCTTC. Its protein product is CASSPGGRDGYTF.

The chain carries TRBV9 and TRBJ2-3; TRBD2 matches 10 bases. Germline loops: CDR1 SGDLS, CDR2 YYNGEE. CDR3 size: 15 residues. The V segment lost 4 bases and the J segment 1 base; nucleotides outside the gene matches: 3. The CDR3 DNA sequence: TGTGCCAGCAGCATCGGACTAGCGGGCACAGATACGCAGTATTTT. Translation: CASSIGLAGTDTQYF. Full variable domain (missing parts from reference TRBV9 and TRBJ2-3): DSGVTQTPKHLITATGQRVTLRCSPRSGDLSVYWYQQSLDQGLQFLIQYYNGEERAKGNILERFSAQQFPDLHSELNLSSLELGDSALYFCASSIGLAGTDTQYFGPGTRLTVL.